Each of the 2 T cell receptor beta chains below was sequenced from the same sample in a study of shared clonotypes between healthy human individuals. Repertoires were generated with immunoSEQ multiplex PCR, while TCRdb's copy carries only in-frame clones and drops some. The sample lists roughly 530,000 clones, less than 96% occurring once. The sample was naive CD4+ T cells sorted from blood. Subset meaning: CD45RA+ positively selected. All receptors come from a woman aged 30 to 39 in good health.

The rearrangement uses TRBV19 and TRBJ1-1, with D unclear. CDR1 is LNHDA and CDR2 is SQIVND in the germline V gene (reference sequence). CDR3 length: 12 residues. The V end lost 9 bases, the J end lost 5 bases, and 13 bases lay between the germline ends. Here the CDR3 reads CASINRWTEAFF. The CDR3 DNA follows: TGTGCCAGCATCAATCGGTGGACTGAAGCTTTCTTT.

This clone was detected once. The chain is built from TRBV4-1 and TRBJ2-4; tentative D call: TRBD2 (6 bases). Germline V CDR1 and CDR2: MGHRA, YSYEKL. The CDR3 loop spans 16 amino acids. The V end was cut by 5 bases, the J end by 0 bases, with 14 bases between. The CDR3 DNA follows: TGCGCCAGCAGCAAACCCGGGAGCTTAGCCAAAAACATTCAGTACTTC. Protein product: CASSKPGSLAKNIQYF.